These T cell receptor beta chains were read from a single sample in a study of blood T cell repertoires in COVID-19. Produced via immunoSEQ multiplex PCR; TCRdb's table is partial and in-frame only. The sample shows roughly 260,000 clones, roughly 88% of them seen only once. The sequencing input was peripheral blood. The source of these receptors is a woman aged 40 to 55 who had recovered from COVID-19. Both conserved end residues are trimmed from each CDR3. Fields, in order: CDR3 length, V gene, J gene, CDR3 protein.

13	TRBV5-1	TRBJ2-2	ASSLTSGDTGELF
14	TRBV5-1	TRBJ2-1	ASSLAWAGRNNEQF
13	TRBV5-1	TRBJ2-1	ASSLGEGVYNEQF
14	TRBV7-2	TRBJ2-3	ASSSFPRGPTDTQY
12	TRBV6-6	TRBJ1-5	ASSYVQHNQPQH
13	TRBV19	TRBJ2-3	ASSIGEQGADTQY
15	TRBV7-2	TRBJ2-1	ASSLAVWTSGYNEQF
14	TRBV5-1	TRBJ1-4	ASSLGDREVNEKLF
13	TRBV7-2	TRBJ2-7	ASSLGYGGEHEQY
17	TRBV6-7	TRBJ1-5	ASSIHLYREIGGNQPQH
13	TRBV5-1	TRBJ2-2	ASSPRTDYTGELF
12	TRBV30	TRBJ2-1	AWSVGRDRALQF
13	TRBV4-3	TRBJ2-3	ASSQGGGSTDTQY
13	TRBV7-9	TRBJ2-3	ASSSLTGGTDTQY
14	TRBV5-4	TRBJ2-5	ASSFGSGGASETQY
14	TRBV21-1	TRBJ1-4	ASSKGRGTTNEKLF
13	TRBV24-1	TRBJ2-7	ATSDLQQGRYEQY
11	TRBV12-3/TRBV12-4	TRBJ1-2	ASSSATGGGYT
14	TRBV7-3	TRBJ1-6	ASSLEYRDRTSPLH
13	TRBV19	TRBJ1-5	ASSMNPYSNQPQH
12	TRBV6-5	TRBJ2-7	ASRMTASSYEQY
10	TRBV7-2	TRBJ1-2	ASSPERRDYT
16	TRBV4-1	TRBJ1-6	ASSLVGGTGGLGSPLH
11	TRBV24-1	TRBJ1-2	ATSDPDRHGYT
15	TRBV6-2/TRBV6-3	TRBJ2-6	ASSRGGRAFGANVLT
12	TRBV24-1	TRBJ1-5	ATSGGEGVRAQH
20	TRBV15	TRBJ2-2	ATSRDRISNWLAGANTGELF
11	TRBV7-8	TRBJ2-1	ASSDNIAATQF
14	TRBV7-7	TRBJ2-2	ASSSTRTSGTGELF
11	TRBV30	TRBJ1-6	AWMGQNNSPLH
15	TRBV19	TRBJ1-5	ASSIPQTGNSNQPQH
14	TRBV15	TRBJ1-6	ATSRDRTGRGSPLH
14	TRBV5-4	TRBJ2-7	ASSLLTPGQGYEQY
13	TRBV5-5	TRBJ2-1	ASRRTGSSYNEQF
15	TRBV18	TRBJ2-2	ASSSLRLTSGTGELF
13	TRBV5-6	TRBJ1-2	ASSLGWTGDYGYT
13	TRBV11-2	TRBJ2-7	ASSFVSSALYEQY
15	TRBV7-2	TRBJ2-1	ASSLLASGVTYNEQF
12	TRBV19	TRBJ2-3	ASKRAGGTDTQY
13	TRBV7-9	TRBJ2-1	ASSPLQGVNNEQF
14	TRBV19	TRBJ2-2	ASSMGAPGNTGELF
14	TRBV5-6	TRBJ2-1	ASSGLAGNSYNEQF
15	TRBV27	TRBJ2-2	ASSLERTARNTGELF
11	TRBV11-2	TRBJ2-5	ASSLGHQETQY
17	TRBV7-9	TRBJ2-7	ASSLARRDRHGERNEQY
13	TRBV15	TRBJ1-6	ATSRDHRKLSPLH
12	TRBV19	TRBJ1-5	ASSIDRSIQPQH
14	TRBV9	TRBJ2-3	ASSLVEGQGTDTQY
17	TRBV7-2	TRBJ2-7	ASSLAPFGGKGTDYEQY
13	TRBV7-9	TRBJ1-1	ASRVLEVRHTEAF
15	TRBV5-5	TRBJ2-3	ASSGTTGLAGGNTQY
13	TRBV19	TRBJ2-5	ASTTTLAGEETQY
9	TRBV19	TRBJ1-1	ASTDRREAF
13	TRBV5-1	TRBJ2-1	ASSLRLAGADEQF
12	TRBV6-5	TRBJ2-7	ASRSLSSVYEQY
18	TRBV6-6	TRBJ2-4	ASSSSPRGQGSIGQNIQY
17	TRBV3-1/TRBV3-2	TRBJ1-2	ASSQEVGTGNTRPYGYT
11	TRBV2	TRBJ1-3	ASGRGTGNTIY